This TCR beta chain was sequenced during a study of cytomegalovirus exposure and HLA in healthy donors. Profiled with immunoSEQ multiplex PCR; TCRdb holds only in-frame clones, not every one. The table has more than 300,000 clones, more than 80% seen once. The sequenced sample was PBMCs. The origin of this receptor is a woman under 30 in good health and CMV-seronegative.

CDR3 protein: CASSQDWQGYEQYF. Written as DNA, the CDR3 is TGCGCCAGCAGCCAAGATTGGCAGGGCTACGAGCAGTACTTC. The chain has TRBV4-3 and TRBJ2-7; possibly TRBD1 for D (5 bases). Germline CDR1 and CDR2: LGHNA and YSLEER. This CDR3 is 14 amino acids long. V was pared by 0 bases and J by 3 bases, with 9 bases between.